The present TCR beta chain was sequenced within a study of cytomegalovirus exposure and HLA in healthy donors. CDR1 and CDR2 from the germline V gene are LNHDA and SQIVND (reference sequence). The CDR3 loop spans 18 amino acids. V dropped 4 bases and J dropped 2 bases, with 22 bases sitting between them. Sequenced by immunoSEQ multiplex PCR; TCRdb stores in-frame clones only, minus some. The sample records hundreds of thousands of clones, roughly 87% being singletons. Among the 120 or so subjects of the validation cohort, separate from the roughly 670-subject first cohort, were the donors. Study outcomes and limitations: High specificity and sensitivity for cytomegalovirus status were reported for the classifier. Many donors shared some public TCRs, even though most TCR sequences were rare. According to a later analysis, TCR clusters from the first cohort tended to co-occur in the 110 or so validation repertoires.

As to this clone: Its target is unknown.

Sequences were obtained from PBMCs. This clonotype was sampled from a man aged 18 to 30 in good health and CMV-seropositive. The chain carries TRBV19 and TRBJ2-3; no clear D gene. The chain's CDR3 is CASSTSAIGQENTDTQYF. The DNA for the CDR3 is TGTGCCAGTAGTACCTCGGCCATCGGGCAGGAGAACACAGATACGCAGTATTTT.